This T cell receptor (beta chain) derives from a study of shared clonotypes between healthy human individuals. This clone appeared once. Researchers ran the assay at a deep level. TCRdb keeps only in-frame clones here, not all; method: immunoSEQ multiplex PCR. The table records around 2.1 million clones, 90% to 96% of them present only once. Sequenced sample: naive CD4+ T cells sorted from blood. The subset here: CD45RA+ positively selected. The TCR sequence derives from a man aged 18 to 30 in good health.

The CDR3 region has the DNA TGTGCCAGCAGTGAAGCAAAGATAAGCACAGATACGCAGTATTTT. It codes for CASSEAKISTDTQYF. The chain joins TRBV2 to TRBJ2-3; D unclear. This CDR3 has 15 residues. Germline V gene sequence: CDR1 SNHLY, CDR2 FYNNEI. The V gene lost 0 bases and the J gene lost 0 bases, with 7 bases spanning the gap.